This T cell receptor (beta chain) was retrieved from a study of shared clonotypes between healthy human individuals. The junction had 9 bases not matched to a gene; V was cut back by 1 base and J by 7 bases. The CDR3 sequence is 15 residues long. CDR1 and CDR2 (germline): GTSNPN, SVGIG (reference sequence). All participating donors were Caucasian adults from Nashville, Tennessee. Only in-frame clones appear in the TCRdb table, and some are missing; sequencing was by immunoSEQ multiplex PCR. The repertoire holds roughly 2.2 million clones, with over 85% as singletons. This chain joins TRBV30 and TRBJ2-7; 11 nucleotides agree with TRBD2. This receptor was identified in a man between 18 and 35 years old in good health. Some clones in this sample may be carry-over from other donors' samples. Sequencing was done on a sample of naive CD4+ T cells from PBMCs. The sample's subset: CD45RA+ positively selected. DNA of the CDR3: TGTGCCTGGAGTGGGACTAGCGGGCTTATTTGGGAGCAGTACTTC. Its translation: CAWSGTSGLIWEQYF.